This T cell receptor beta chain derives from a study of T cell repertoires in cytomegalovirus infection. The table lists this clonotype with a few counts. From germline, CDR1 is LGHNA and CDR2 YNFKEQ. The J segment lost 2 bases and the V segment lost 1 base, leaving 14 bases of the junction unmatched. This CDR3 has 19 amino acids. TCRdb recomputed calls from the reads with MiXCR, one row per CDR3 protein. The table includes 200,000 to 300,000 distinct CDR3 sequences, 6.5% detected once. The TCR sequence derives from a human donor in good health (CMV status not recorded). Some clones in this sample may be carry-over from other donors' samples. The sample comprised PBMCs. This chain connects TRBV4-2 to TRBJ2-3; 8 bases agree with TRBD1. The CDR3 sequence is CASSQVGAGGTLDTDTQYF. The CDR3 region has the DNA TGTGCCAGCAGCCAAGTCGGGGCAGGGGGCACGCTAGACACAGATACGCAGTATTTT.